This record looks at one TCR beta chain sequence and its context. Its antigen is unknown. A far larger clone is a single base away, which makes a read error likely. With iRepertoire HTBI primers and Arm-PCR of CDR3 regions, TCR beta libraries were built. Using its own MiXCR run on the multiplex PCR reads, TCRdb lists one record per CDR3 protein. The sample holds fewer than 650,000 distinct CDR3 sequences, less than 20% seen once. This sample's time point: newly diagnosed GD, antithyroid drugs for less than 3 months. The TCR library was made from RNA that had been extracted from PBMCs in TRIzol. The data originate from a study of regulatory T cells in long-lasting Graves disease. Whole-study results and caveats: Persistent patients shared about 3,000 public clonotypes among themselves. Newly diagnosed patients shared fewer, at 900 to 1,000.

The germline V gene has CDR1 MNHGY and CDR2 SVAAGI. The CDR3 contains 16 residues. The same sample was also studied in work on T cells in Graves' hyperthyroidism and ophthalmopathy. That paper states: The TCR CDR3 was amplified in a first-round RT-PCR using the HTBI primer set.

Here the sequenced sample was peripheral blood mononuclear cells (PBMCs), taken at new diagnosis, from a patient treated with antithyroid drugs. The gene calls are TRBV6-9 and TRBJ1-1; D is uncertain. The sequence derives from a woman aged 25 to 45 with Graves disease. The CDR3: CASSYVGRAWNTETFF. The CDR3 DNA sequence: TGTGCCAGCAGTTACGTTGGACGGGCGTGGAACACTGAAACTTTCTTT.